The 4 T cell receptor beta chains in this list originate from one sample, sequenced in a study of CD8 T cells in ankylosing spondylitis. TCRdb called the 5' RACE reads again in MiXCR, with one record for every CDR3 protein. The sample includes about 190,000 distinct CDR3 sequences, 13% seen only once; the top ten take 11%. Sequencing was done on a sample of blood, either unsorted or a sorted T cell fraction (not recorded which). The receptors originated from a female donor with ankylosing spondylitis or in good health (not recorded which).

This clonotype was seen many times. The V call is TRBV7-9, the J call TRBJ2-2; tentatively, D is TRBD2 (5 bases). Trimming shortened V by 5 bases and J by 6 bases, and 7 bases separated the two germline ends. Germline V gene sequence: CDR1 SEHNR, CDR2 FQNEAQ (reference sequence). This CDR3 spans 12 amino acids. The CDR3 sequence: CASSPRAGELFF. CDR3 nucleotides: TGTGCCAGCAGCCCGAGGGCCGGGGAGCTGTTTTTT.

This clonotype was seen at least ten times. The chain is built from TRBV19 and TRBJ1-1; TRBD1 is a possible D gene (6 bases). Germline V gene lookup returns CDR1 LNHDA and CDR2 SQIVND (reference sequence). V dropped 3 bases and J dropped 1 base, with 12 bases sitting between them. This CDR3 is 15 amino acids long. The CDR3 DNA reads TGTGCCAGTAGTATCCCTACAGGGAGGAACACTGAAGCTTTCTTT. Translating gives CASSIPTGRNTEAFF.

J is TRBJ1-2 and V is TRBV7-2; 9 bases are shared with TRBD1. The junction had 8 bases not matched to a gene; V was cut back by 2 bases and J by 4 bases. Germline V gives CDR1 SGHTA, CDR2 FQGNSA. This CDR3 region has 16 residues. The CDR3 DNA sequence: TGTGCCAGCAGCTTATCGTTGCGACAGGGGGGCTATGGCTACACCTTC. Translating it yields CASSLSLRQGGYGYTF.

The chain employs TRBV10-3 and TRBJ2-5; the match to TRBD2 covers 10 bases. J lost 4 bases, V lost 8 bases, and 13 bases had no gene match. This CDR3 has 16 residues. In germline, CDR1 is ENHRY, CDR2 SYGVKD. The CDR3 here is CAIGASSAGGGETQYF. The CDR3 DNA reads as TGTGCCATCGGTGCTTCTTCAGCGGGAGGGGGAGAGACCCAGTACTTC.